This entry is about one T cell receptor (beta chain). Its antigen remains unidentified. This sample stems from a study of cytomegalovirus exposure and HLA in healthy donors. PCR primers comprised 60 Vbeta and 13 Jbeta primers. Profiled with immunoSEQ multiplex PCR; TCRdb holds only in-frame clones, not every one. The sample has roughly 260,000 clones; 84% are singletons. Study-wide points: In an earlier analysis, most TCR beta V segments were productive about 87% or about 30% of the time. It was 150 to 200 TCR beta chains that were listed as cytomegalovirus-associated. In a later analysis, donors in an Asian-associated ancestry cluster reportedly had fewer N-insertions in productive TCRs than the cohort mean.

The germline V gene has CDR1 GTSNPN and CDR2 SVGIG (reference sequence). There are 11 residues in the CDR3. Trimming removed 3 bases at V and 4 bases at J, with 6 bases between. This chain links TRBV30 with TRBJ1-2, with D uncertain. The sample comprised PBMCs. The receptor was isolated from a woman aged 40 to 49 in good health and CMV-seropositive. CDR3 bases: TGTGCCTGGAGCCTGGCCTATGGCTACACCTTC. It translates to CAWSLAYGYTF.